A single T cell receptor (beta chain) is shown here with its context. These data originate in a study of blood T cell repertoires in COVID-19. V lost 5 bases, J lost 0 bases, and 12 bases lay in between. The CDR3 loop spans 16 amino acids. Germline lookup yields CDR1 SGHDT and CDR2 YYEEEE. This table comes from immunoSEQ multiplex PCR, and its TCRdb copy is limited to in-frame clones, with some not included. Counted here are about 260,000 clones, about 86% occurring once; the ten biggest clones make up approximately 4.3%. The sample consisted of PBMCs or T cells enriched from blood (not recorded which). The chain links TRBV5-6 to TRBJ2-6, with D possibly being TRBD1 (7 bases). The sequence was obtained from a man aged 25 to 40 with acute COVID-19. The CDR3 region is CASRRDSVSGANVLTF. In nucleotides, the CDR3 is TGTGCCAGCAGGCGGGACAGCGTCTCTGGGGCCAACGTCCTGACTTTC.